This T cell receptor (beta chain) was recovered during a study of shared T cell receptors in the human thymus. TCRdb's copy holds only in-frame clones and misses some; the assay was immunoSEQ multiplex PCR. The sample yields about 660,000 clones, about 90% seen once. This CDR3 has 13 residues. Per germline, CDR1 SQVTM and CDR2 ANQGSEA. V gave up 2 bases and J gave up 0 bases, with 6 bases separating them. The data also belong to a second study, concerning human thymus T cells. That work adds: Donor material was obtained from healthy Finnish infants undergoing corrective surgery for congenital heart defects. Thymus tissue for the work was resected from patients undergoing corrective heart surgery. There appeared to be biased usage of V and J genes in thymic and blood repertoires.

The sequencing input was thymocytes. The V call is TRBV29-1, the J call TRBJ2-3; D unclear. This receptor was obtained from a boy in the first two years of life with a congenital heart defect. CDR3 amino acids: CSVETGSTDTQYF. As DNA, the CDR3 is TGCAGCGTTGAAACCGGTAGCACAGATACGCAGTATTTT.